This T cell receptor beta chain stems from a study of T cells after yellow fever vaccination. The wider study: Preparation of fractions with low cell numbers was performed using SMART-Seq v4 Ultra Low Input. General study findings and limits: Although most clonotypes did not, a small share appeared in both CD4 and CD8 compartments. Researchers report a weaker secondary response that nonetheless peaked faster, day 5 versus 15.

Universal primer sites and UMIs were introduced during 5'RACE template-switching synthesis of TCR cDNA. From the 5' RACE reads, TCRdb called clonotypes with MiXCR, one entry per CDR3 protein. The profile shows 300,000 to 400,000 distinct CDR3 sequences, roughly 6.1% of them singletons. There are 15 residues in the CDR3. V lost 7 bases and J 8 bases, leaving 23 bases between the germline ends. CDR1 SQVTM and CDR2 ANQGSEA come from the germline V gene. This clonotype has a count of ten or more. As yet, its antigen is unknown. Sample: PBMCs, taken 5 days after the yellow fever booster vaccination. The V gene is TRBV29-1, the J gene TRBJ1-4; D not resolved. The clonotype originates from a man aged 25 to 40 who received the YFV17D yellow fever vaccine. This CDR3 is CSGLDEFEGGEKLFF. The CDR3 DNA is TGCAGCGGCCTTGACGAATTCGAGGGAGGAGAAAAACTGTTTTTT. Full variable domain (remainder filled in from reference TRBV29-1 and TRBJ1-4): SAVISQKPSRDICQRGTSLTIQCQVDSQVTMMFWYRQQPGQSLTLIATANQGSEATYESGFVIDKFPISRPNLTFSTLTVSNMSPEDSSIYLCSGLDEFEGGEKLFFGSGTQLSVL.